This T cell receptor beta chain emerged from a study of blood T cell repertoires in COVID-19. Overall study: COVID-19 samples, acute and convalescent, were from the United States, Italy and Spain. Sources were T cells, B-cell-depleted T cells, or PBMCs; the material itself was cDNA or gDNA.

In the authors' workflow: Reference gene primer amplification gave estimated nucleated cell counts. Generated by immunoSEQ multiplex PCR, the TCRdb table keeps only in-frame clones and is missing some. The DNA was the basis for D and trimming; V, J and clone size are from that table. The table lists some 150,000 clones, under 90% of them singletons. This clone was seen a few times. V was pared by 4 bases and J by 4 bases, with 4 bases between. The germline V gene has CDR1 MNHEY and CDR2 SVGAGI. CDR3 length: 11 amino acids. The rearrangement joins TRBV6-5 to TRBJ1-1; no reliable D call. This clonotype was sampled from a man in his fifties or sixties with acute or convalescent COVID-19. Sequenced sample: peripheral blood. CDR3 residues: CASSSLTEAFF. The CDR3 DNA reads TGTGCCAGCAGTTCCCTCACTGAAGCTTTCTTT.